The following is a TCR beta chain sequence with its context. The antigen remains unidentified. The sample belongs to a study of T cell responses to AZD1222 COVID-19 vaccine. Looking at the study overall: Recipients boosted at about 4 weeks or about 12 weeks are pooled.

Study-level points and caveats: Clonal diversity was possibly underestimated; the donors were predominantly white British and more often female. At baseline, seropositivity was found in only a handful of AZD1222 recipients.

Using immunoSEQ multiplex PCR, the repertoire was profiled, and TCRdb retains in-frame clones only, with some absent. The repertoire consists of about 120,000 clones, with approximately 85% occurring once and the leading ten covering 9.4%. This clonotype was sampled from an adult in good health. The sample consisted of peripheral blood, taken on day 0 of AZD1222 vaccination.

CDR3 nucleotides: TGTGCCAGCAGCTGGGGGGGGACCCCATATACGAAGCAGTACTTC. This codes for CASSWGGTPYTKQYF. This chain uses TRBV5-4 with TRBJ2-7; TRBD2 matches 7 bases. Germline CDR1 is SGHNT and CDR2 is YYREEE (reference sequence). Trimming took 3 bases from V and 8 from J; bases not matched to a gene: 14. The CDR3 contains 15 residues.